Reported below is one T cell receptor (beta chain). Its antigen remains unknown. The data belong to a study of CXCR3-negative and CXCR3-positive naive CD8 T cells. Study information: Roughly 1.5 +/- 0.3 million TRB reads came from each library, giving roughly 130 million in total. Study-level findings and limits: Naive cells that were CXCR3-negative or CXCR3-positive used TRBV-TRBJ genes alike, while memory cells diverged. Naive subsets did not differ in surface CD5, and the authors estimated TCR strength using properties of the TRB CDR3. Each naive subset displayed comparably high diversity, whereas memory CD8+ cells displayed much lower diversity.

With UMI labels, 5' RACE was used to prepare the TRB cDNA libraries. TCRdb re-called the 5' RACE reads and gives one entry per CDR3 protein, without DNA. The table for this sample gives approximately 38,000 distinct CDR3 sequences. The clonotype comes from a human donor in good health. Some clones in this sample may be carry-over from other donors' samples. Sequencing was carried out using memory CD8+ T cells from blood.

The CDR3 reads CSVRQDRGLYEQYF. The J gene is TRBJ2-7, the V gene TRBV29-1; TCRdb proposes TRBD1, but this gene call is untestable without DNA. Germline values: CDR1 SQVTM, CDR2 ANQGSEA. CDR3 length: 14 amino acids.